This T cell receptor beta chain comes out of a study of CD8+ T cells in alopecia areata. On the study more broadly: Spontaneously alopecic C3H/HeJ graft donors, about 6-13 months old, gave skin to roughly 7-11-week-old female C3H/HeJ mice. Findings and limits, study-wide: Clonality in lesional scalp, especially alopecia totalis/universalis, exceeded that of normal scalp.

cDNA prepared by RNA extraction and subsequent reverse transcription served as the template for sequencing. Using immunoSEQ multiplex PCR, the repertoire was profiled, and TCRdb retains in-frame clones only, with some absent. The profile covers about 110,000 clones, none occurring a single time. A note on this clone: Antigen specificity is unknown. Genes and germline are mouse. The read falls 4 residues short of the CDR3 end, and the missing part is taken from the germline J gene.

This CDR3 comprises 16 residues. V was clipped by 3 bases and J by 0 bases; unmatched bases: 6. CDR1 and CDR2 from the germline V gene are NNHDY and SYVADS. The J gene is TRBJ2-3, the V gene TRBV13-3; TRBD2 aligns across 8 bases. The TCR sequence derives from a C3H/HeJ mouse with alopecia areata. The strain's MHC: H2-k. Sequenced input: lesional skin. The CDR3 protein is CASSVPGLASAETLYF. The covered CDR3 bases are TGTGCCAGCAGTGTGCCGGGACTGGCGAGTGCAGAA.